Listed below are T cell receptor beta chains from one sample, sequenced in a study of blood T cell repertoires in COVID-19. The method was immunoSEQ multiplex PCR; TCRdb's version includes in-frame clones alone and lacks a portion of them. In the table there are 250,000 or so clones, about 88% of which are singletons. The sample comprised PBMCs or T cells enriched from blood (not recorded which). These receptors all stem from a woman between 50 and 59 years old who had been exposed to COVID-19. CDR3s include the opening cysteine and the closing phenylalanine or tryptophan. The D gene is left open where the match is weak. Some rows mark clone size as missing; the rest say once, few, many or name a class of expanded clone.

CDR3,DNA,V,size,D,J
CSASVEGRTRRREAFF,TGCAGTGCTAGTGTCGAGGGCCGTACTAGGCGCCGTGAAGCTTTCTTT,TRBV20-1,NA,NA,TRBJ1-1
CASRGQGNEKLFF,TGTGCCAGCAGGGGACAGGGTAATGAAAAACTGTTTTTT,TRBV2,NA,TRBD1,TRBJ1-4
CASIRGTEAFF,TGCGCCAGCATAAGAGGCACTGAAGCTTTCTTT,TRBV5-1,NA,NA,TRBJ1-1
CASSPTRSGANVLTF,TGTGCCAGCAGCCCCACTAGGTCTGGGGCCAACGTCCTGACTTTC,TRBV7-2,NA,NA,TRBJ2-6
CASGGPGVKSNEQFF,TGTGCCAGCGGCGGGCCGGGGGTTAAGAGCAATGAGCAGTTCTTC,TRBV6-5,few,NA,TRBJ2-1
CASGPGTGKAFF,TGTGCCAGCGGCCCGGGGACAGGTAAAGCTTTCTTT,TRBV27,few,TRBD1,TRBJ1-1
CASTFVNTEAFF,TGTGCCAGCACTTTCGTTAACACTGAAGCTTTCTTT,TRBV6-5,NA,NA,TRBJ1-1
CASSESHQGQELPGANVLTF,TGCGCCAGCAGTGAGTCCCACCAGGGACAGGAGCTCCCTGGGGCCAACGTCCTGACTTTC,TRBV10-1,NA,TRBD1,TRBJ2-6
CASSAQTADSSGNTIYF,TGTGCCAGCAGCGCACAGACGGCGGACAGCTCTGGAAACACCATATATTTT,TRBV9,NA,NA,TRBJ1-3
CSGVSGTEAFF,TGCAGCGGGGTTTCGGGCACTGAAGCTTTCTTT,TRBV29-1,NA,NA,TRBJ1-1
CASSPDRGGNQPQHF,TGTGCCAGCTCCCCGGACAGGGGAGGCAATCAGCCCCAGCATTTT,TRBV18,NA,TRBD1,TRBJ1-5
CASSLEGGDNQPQHF,TGTGCCAGCAGCTTAGAAGGGGGGGATAATCAGCCCCAGCATTTT,TRBV11-2,NA,NA,TRBJ1-5
CAITGGGPEAFF,TGTGCCATCACCGGGGGGGGGCCTGAAGCTTTCTTT,TRBV10-3,NA,NA,TRBJ1-1
CASSPSWGREKLFF,TGTGCCAGCAGCCCTAGTTGGGGCAGGGAAAAACTGTTTTTT,TRBV9,NA,NA,TRBJ1-4
CASSFGQGGYEQYF,TGTGCCAGCAGCTTTGGACAGGGGGGGTACGAGCAGTACTTC,TRBV11-2,NA,TRBD1,TRBJ2-7
CASLNSGTGGSGYEQYF,TGTGCCAGCCTTAACTCCGGGACAGGGGGCAGTGGCTACGAGCAGTACTTC,TRBV2,NA,TRBD1,TRBJ2-7
CASSPYIGAGTYEQYF,TGTGCCAGCAGCCCCTACATTGGAGCCGGCACCTACGAGCAGTACTTC,TRBV3-1/TRBV3-2,NA,NA,TRBJ2-7
CASSLLRGNSPLHF,TGTGCCAGCAGCCTCCTAAGGGGGAATTCACCCCTCCACTTT,TRBV5-6,once,NA,TRBJ1-6
CASVPGGTYEQYF,TGCGCCAGCGTCCCAGGGGGAACCTACGAGCAGTACTTC,TRBV10-2,NA,TRBD1,TRBJ2-7